These 16 T cell receptor beta chains were sequenced from one sample in a study of OX40 agonist ivuxolimab in advanced cancers. The method was immunoSEQ multiplex PCR; TCRdb's version includes in-frame clones alone and lacks a portion of them. The data contain about 76,000 clones, just under 85% of them singletons. Sample: CD4+ or CD8+ T cells sorted from blood, taken in a trial of the OX40 agonist ivuxolimab. The receptors here all came from an adult with an advanced solid tumor such as melanoma, head and neck, liver or kidney cancer.

This chain connects TRBV11-2 to TRBJ1-2; unclear D gene. V dropped 5 bases and J dropped 7 bases, with 23 bases sitting between them. CDR3 length: 16 amino acids. The germline V gene encodes CDR1 SGHAT and CDR2 FQNNGV. The CDR3 DNA reads TGTGCCAGCAGCGATCCGAGGACCAGTAACCTACCTGGCTACACCTTC. Translated: CASSDPRTSNLPGYTF. Using reference TRBV11-2 and TRBJ1-2 for the parts outside the CDR3, the full variable domain is EAGVAQSPRYKIIEKRQSVAFWCNPISGHATLYWYQQILGQGPKLLIQFQNNGVVDDSQLPKDRFSAERLKGVDSTLKIQPAKLEDSAVYLCASSDPRTSNLPGYTFGSGTRLTVV.

This sequence joins TRBV2 and TRBJ2-1, with D maybe TRBD2 (5 bases). V was clipped by 5 bases and J by 8 bases, with 10 bases between them. CDR1 is SNHLY and CDR2 is FYNNEI in the germline V gene. The CDR3 totals 12 residues. The CDR3 region is CASSQLVDEQFF. The CDR3 DNA is TGTGCCAGCAGTCAACTAGTCGATGAGCAGTTCTTC. The full variable domain, completed using reference TRBV2 and TRBJ2-1, is EPEVTQTPSHQVTQMGQEVILRCVPISNHLYFYWYRQILGQKVEFLVSFYNNEISEKSEIFDDQFSVERPDGSNFTLKIRSTKLEDSAMYFCASSQLVDEQFFGPGTRLTVL.

In nucleotides, the CDR3 is TGTGCCAGCAGGGGGGGGCGGGCTGGTGAGCCCCAGCATTTT. Its protein product is CASRGGRAGEPQHF. The gene calls are TRBV7-2 and TRBJ1-5; TRBD1 is a possible D gene (6 bases). Trimming removed 6 bases at V and 8 bases at J, with 17 bases between. CDR3 length: 14 amino acids. Germline V gene data show CDR1 as SGHTA and CDR2 as FQGNSA.

The chain employs TRBV6-6 and TRBJ1-1; D gene unclear. Looked up from germline, CDR1 is MNHNY and CDR2 is SVGAGI (reference sequence). Trimming shortened V by 6 bases and J by 1 base, and 6 bases separated the two germline ends. This CDR3 has 12 amino acids. CDR3 sequence: CASSRQNTEAFF. The CDR3 nucleotides are TGTGCCAGCAGCAGACAGAACACTGAAGCTTTCTTT.

The rearrangement links TRBV21-1 to TRBJ1-5. TRBV21-1 is shown as a pseudogene. The CDR3 runs 15 residues. CDR3 nucleotides: TGTGCCAGCAGCACAGTAGGTTCGAGCAATCAGCCCCAGCATTTT. Translated: CASSTVGSSNQPQHF.

The V call is TRBV30, the J call TRBJ2-3; 7 nucleotides line up with TRBD2. Germline-derived CDR1 and CDR2 are GTSNPN and SVGIG (reference sequence). With V trimmed by 3 bases and J by 2 bases, 5 bases remained unmatched. The CDR3 has 14 residues. This chain's CDR3 is CAWRGLAVTDTQYF. The CDR3, as DNA: TGTGCCTGGAGAGGCCTAGCGGTCACAGATACGCAGTATTTT.

The J gene is TRBJ1-2, the V gene TRBV4-1; tentative D call: TRBD1 (5 bases). Trimming left V 4 bases short and J 8 bases short, with 20 bases between. Germline V gives CDR1 MGHRA, CDR2 YSYEKL. The CDR3 runs 15 residues. The CDR3 loop is CASSRSHSLGGGYTF. The CDR3 coding sequence is TGCGCCAGCAGCCGTAGCCACAGCCTTGGGGGAGGCTACACCTTC.

CDR3 in DNA: TGTGCCAGCACCCGAAACGGGGGCGCCCGGCAGCCCCAGCATTTT. As protein: CASTRNGGARQPQHF. This sequence joins TRBV6-1 and TRBJ1-5; D possibly corresponds to TRBD1 (6 bases). The CDR3 spans 15 residues. With 7 bases removed from V and 7 bases from J, the gap between germline ends came to 20 bases. Germline-derived CDR1 and CDR2 are MNHNS and SASEGT.

The chain employs TRBV4-1 and TRBJ2-5; 9 nucleotides agree with TRBD2. CDR1 and CDR2 from the germline V gene are MGHRA and YSYEKL. The V gene end was trimmed by 1 base and the J gene end by 2 bases; junction bases not matched to a gene: 5. The CDR3 consists of 16 residues. The CDR3 DNA reads as TGCGCCAGCAGCCAAGCTATAGCGGGAGATCAAGAGACCCAGTACTTC. This encodes CASSQAIAGDQETQYF.

This rearrangement joins TRBV6-5 to TRBJ1-1; TRBD1 is a possible D gene (6 bases). V lost 0 bases and J lost 10, with 9 bases in between. The germline CDR1 and CDR2 sequences are MNHEY and SVGAGI. The CDR3 is 12 residues long. The CDR3 reads CASSYSRGAAFF. CDR3 coding DNA: TGTGCCAGCAGTTACTCCAGGGGCGCAGCTTTCTTT.

The rearrangement joins TRBV7-8 to TRBJ1-3, with TRBD1 matching over 9 bases. Germline-derived CDR1 and CDR2 are SGHVS and FQNEAQ. This CDR3 region has 18 residues. The trim removed 5 bases at V and 1 base at J, leaving 12 bases unmatched. DNA of the CDR3: TGTGCCAGCAGCAAATCTTGGGACAGGGAGTTTTCTGGAAACACCATATATTTT. Translation: CASSKSWDREFSGNTIYF. The variable domain in full, with the rest retrieved from reference TRBV7-8 and TRBJ1-3, is GAGVSQSPRYKVAKRGQDVALRCDPISGHVSLFWYQQALGQGPEFLTYFQNEAQLDKSGLPSDRFFAERPEGSVSTLKIQRTQQEDSAVYLCASSKSWDREFSGNTIYFGEGSWLTVV.

This chain uses TRBV5-6 with TRBJ2-1; D possibly corresponds to TRBD1 (5 bases). Germline V lookup: CDR1 SGHDT, CDR2 YYEEEE. The CDR3 is 13 amino acids. The V and J ends lost 1 base and 6 bases respectively, with 8 bases between them. The CDR3 is CASSLQGPNEQFF. The CDR3 DNA follows: TGTGCCAGCAGCTTGCAGGGTCCCAATGAGCAGTTCTTC.

This clone was seen more than once but under ten times. The chain carries TRBV6-5 and TRBJ1-1, with D perhaps matching TRBD1 (5 bases). The CDR3 loop spans 12 amino acids. V was shortened by 4 bases and J by 4 bases, with 7 bases between the two germline ends. The germline V gene has CDR1 MNHEY and CDR2 SVGAGI. CDR3 nucleotide sequence: TGTGCCAGCAGTTGGGGGAGCACTGAAGCTTTCTTT. It is translated as CASSWGSTEAFF.

The chain employs TRBV27 and TRBJ1-1; the D is unclear. V lost 5 bases and J lost 0, with 10 bases in between. This CDR3 has 14 residues. Germline-derived CDR1 and CDR2 are MNHEY and SMNVEV (reference sequence). The DNA of the CDR3 is TGTGCCAGCAGTCCCCGCTTGGTGAACACTGAAGCTTTCTTT. Translating it yields CASSPRLVNTEAFF.

V gene TRBV19 combines with J gene TRBJ1-3; possibly TRBD1 for D (5 bases). V lost 2 bases and J lost 0, with 11 bases in between. CDR1 LNHDA and CDR2 SQIVND come from the germline V gene (reference sequence). The CDR3 is 16 amino acids. DNA of the CDR3: TGTGCCAGTAGTATACAGCTCGGGACCTCTGGAAACACCATATATTTT. Residues: CASSIQLGTSGNTIYF.

This chain joins TRBV30 and TRBJ2-7; no firm D call. The V gene's germline CDR1 is GTSNPN and CDR2 SVGIG (reference sequence). This CDR3 is built from 12 residues. V dropped 1 base and J dropped 3 bases, with 7 bases sitting between them. The DNA for the CDR3 is TGTGCCTGGAGTGGTACAGACTACGAGCAGTACTTC. It yields the protein CAWSGTDYEQYF.